This paragraph covers one TCR beta chain sequence. The CDR3 extends over 14 amino acids. CDR1 SGHVS and CDR2 FQNEAQ come from the germline V gene. V lost 5 bases and J 5 bases, leaving 15 bases between the germline ends. Per the authors' pipeline: Using reference gene primer amplification, nucleated cell counts were estimated. The table came from immunoSEQ multiplex PCR; TCRdb's copy has only in-frame clones and leaves some out. Clonal size and the V and J genes are those of that table, whereas D and trimming came from the DNA. The sample has roughly 410,000 clones; about 87% are singletons. This record comes from a study of blood T cell repertoires in COVID-19. Across the study: From T cells, B-cell-depleted T cells, or PBMCs came the material, which was cDNA or gDNA.

Followed longitudinally, the Seattle patients had been enrolled during active infection. The chain has TRBV7-8 and TRBJ1-2; D is uncertain. This receptor was identified in a woman in her sixties with COVID-19, enrolled during active disease. The sample was peripheral blood. The CDR3 DNA follows: TGTGCCAGCAGCCCATCCGGACCGGGGTATGGCTACACCTTC. Encoded protein: CASSPSGPGYGYTF.